The present TCR beta chain was sequenced within a study of shared clonotypes between healthy human individuals. Study observations and caveats: The study drew on few donors, limiting represented genetic and exposure-history diversity. The naive CD4 repertoires of a few donors were compared, and roughly 5% of clonotypes were shared.

For sorted subsets, about 190 ng DNA per replicate equaled about 31,000 T cell genomes. Assay used: immunoSEQ multiplex PCR; TCRdb lists only in-frame clones, some missing. The sample gives fewer than 2.5 million clones, approximately 93% of which show up once; approximately 0.36% is in the top ten. Germline assignment: CDR1 MDHEN and CDR2 SYDVKM. V was pared by 3 bases and J by 4 bases, with 24 bases between. The CDR3 runs 18 residues. About this clone itself: Its target is not known.

The sequenced sample was naive CD4+ T cells from PBMCs. The subset is: CD45RA+ positively selected. The rearrangement uses TRBV28 and TRBJ2-5; D is possibly TRBD1 or TRBD2 (5 bases each). The TCR sequence derives from a man aged 18 to 29 in good health. Some clones in this sample may be carry-over from other donors' samples. The CDR3 DNA reads as TGTGCCAGCAGTTTGATACTGAGGGCAGGGAAGAGGGGAGAGACCCAGTACTTC. It translates to CASSLILRAGKRGETQYF. The whole variable domain, filled in from reference TRBV28 and TRBJ2-5, reads DVKVTQSSRYLVKRTGEKVFLECVQDMDHENMFWYRQDPGLGLRLIYFSYDVKMKEKGDIPEGYSVSREKKERFSLILESASTNQTSMYLCASSLILRAGKRGETQYFGPGTRLLVL.